This T cell receptor (beta chain) comes out of a study of T cell responses to AZD1222 COVID-19 vaccine. Sequenced by immunoSEQ multiplex PCR; TCRdb stores in-frame clones only, minus some. The sample has over 150,000 clones, around 90% seen once. Regarding this clone: The antigen remains undetermined.

General study findings and limits: Clonal diversity was possibly underestimated; the donors were predominantly white British and more often female. Repertoires were obtained only post-peak T cell response. After two AZD1222 doses, spike-specific TCR breadth and depth rose versus day 0.

This clonotype originated in an adult in good health. The material sequenced was peripheral blood, taken on day 0 of AZD1222 vaccination.

The CDR3 protein is CATSEQREQFF. In nucleotides, the CDR3 is TGTGCCACCTCCGAGCAGAGGGAGCAGTTCTTC. J is TRBJ2-1 and V is TRBV27; D unresolved. The CDR3 is 11 amino acids. Trimming pared 10 bases from V and 10 bases from J, leaving 14 bases between. Germline CDR1 MNHEY, CDR2 SMNVEV (reference sequence).